What follows describes a single T cell receptor beta chain. The antigen remains unidentified. Generated by immunoSEQ multiplex PCR, the TCRdb table keeps only in-frame clones and is missing some. Of 120,000 or so clones listed, roughly nine tenths are singletons. The sample is drawn from a study of cytomegalovirus exposure and HLA in healthy donors. The overall study: The same platform as the roughly 700 first-cohort repertoires was used for the roughly 130 validation repertoires, a later analysis reported.

Whole-study findings and limits: Clusters of TCRs from the first cohort tended to co-occur in the 120 or so validation repertoires (as a later analysis found). Using the classifier, cytomegalovirus status was reportedly diagnosed with high specificity and sensitivity.

The source of this sequence is a woman aged 18 to 35 in good health and CMV-seronegative. Material for sequencing was PBMCs.

The CDR3 spells CASSQDRGSNEKLFF. CDR3 DNA: TGCGCCAGCAGCCAAGACCGGGGGTCTAATGAAAAACTGTTTTTT. V is TRBV4-3 and J is TRBJ1-4; D possibly corresponds to TRBD1 (5 bases). Germline V lookup: CDR1 LGHNA, CDR2 YSLEER. V was shortened by 0 bases and J by 3 bases, with 8 bases between the two germline ends. This CDR3 is built from 15 residues.